Listed below are T cell receptor beta chains from one sample, sequenced in a study of cytomegalovirus exposure and HLA in healthy donors. Sequenced by immunoSEQ multiplex PCR; TCRdb stores in-frame clones only, minus some. This sample has 150,000 to 200,000 clones; 60% to 85% occur once, and the top ten carry 2.5% to 3%. The sequenced sample was PBMCs. The receptors derive from a woman between 45 and 60 years old in good health and CMV-seropositive. Both conserved end residues are part of each CDR3. D genes are given only for firm matches. A clone size is listed for some rows: how often the clone was seen (once, few, many), or a class if it is expanded.

j_call v_call d_call clone_size cdr3_aa cdr3_nt
TRBJ1-1 TRBV7-9 - - CASSPKIGSTEAFF TGTGCCAGCAGCCCAAAGATAGGGAGCACTGAAGCTTTCTTT
TRBJ2-1 TRBV27 TRBD1 - CASQKRQGAYNEQFF TGTGCCAGCCAAAAACGACAGGGGGCGTACAATGAGCAGTTCTTC
TRBJ1-1 TRBV9 - - CASSVSGAEAFF TGTGCCAGCAGCGTATCCGGTGCTGAAGCTTTCTTT
TRBJ1-2 TRBV6-6 TRBD1 - CASIQPGQGAEGYTF TGTGCCAGCATTCAGCCAGGCCAGGGGGCGGAAGGCTACACCTTC
TRBJ2-1 TRBV27 TRBD1 once CASSLFGTGAYNEQFF TGTGCCAGCAGTTTATTCGGGACAGGGGCCTACAATGAGCAGTTCTTC
TRBJ2-3 TRBV5-6 - once CASSFRGTATDTQYF TGTGCCAGCAGCTTCAGGGGAACAGCCACAGATACGCAGTATTTT
TRBJ1-1 TRBV4-2 TRBD1 - CASSLKQGEAFF TGTGCCAGCAGCTTGAAACAGGGGGAAGCTTTCTTT
TRBJ2-3 TRBV5-1 TRBD1 - CASSRDRFADTQYF TGCGCCAGCAGCAGGGACAGGTTTGCAGATACGCAGTATTTT
TRBJ1-1 TRBV12-5 - - CASGSPTQQGTTEAFF TGTGCTAGTGGTTCCCCCACCCAACAGGGAACCACTGAAGCTTTCTTT
TRBJ2-1 TRBV5-5 TRBD1 - CASSLSGTGGYNEQFF TGTGCCAGCAGCTTATCCGGGACAGGGGGATACAATGAGCAGTTCTTC
TRBJ1-2 TRBV6-5 - - CASSDSIQGIYGYTF TGTGCCAGCAGTGACTCGATCCAGGGGATCTATGGCTACACCTTC
TRBJ2-7 TRBV2 TRBD1 - CASSDIGVTGGYEQYF TGTGCCAGCAGTGATATTGGGGTGACAGGGGGCTACGAGCAGTACTTC
TRBJ2-7 TRBV15 TRBD2 few CATSRVLAGGGEQYF TGTGCCACCAGCAGAGTCCTAGCGGGGGGAGGCGAGCAGTACTTC
TRBJ1-4 TRBV5-1 TRBD1 - CASSLEGQGGFKLFF TGCGCCAGCAGCTTAGAAGGACAGGGGGGTTTCAAACTGTTTTTT
TRBJ1-1 TRBV2 TRBD1 - CASSADRGKAFF TGTGCCAGCAGCGCGGACAGGGGAAAAGCTTTCTTT
TRBJ2-7 TRBV19 TRBD1 - CASSRDSNYEQYF TGTGCCAGTAGTCGGGACAGCAACTACGAGCAGTACTTC
TRBJ2-2 TRBV2 - - CASSVWPGELFF TGTGCCAGCAGTGTATGGCCCGGGGAGCTGTTTTTT
TRBJ1-1 TRBV5-1 TRBD1 few CASSETGASMNTEAFF TGCGCCAGCAGCGAAACAGGGGCTAGCATGAACACTGAAGCTTTCTTT
TRBJ1-4 TRBV2 - - CASSQGSIGKLFF TGTGCCAGCAGTCAGGGGTCTATCGGAAAACTGTTTTTT
TRBJ1-2 TRBV29-1 - - CSVGGGLGYGYTF TGCAGCGTTGGCGGGGGGCTAGGCTATGGCTACACCTTC
TRBJ2-7 TRBV27 - - CASANGAEGWYEQYF TGTGCCAGCGCTAATGGGGCGGAGGGGTGGTACGAGCAGTACTTC